Below, 4 T cell receptor beta chains from the same sample are listed, as sequenced in a study of cytomegalovirus exposure and HLA in healthy donors. The PCR employed 60 Vbeta primers together with 13 Jbeta primers. The table came from immunoSEQ multiplex PCR; TCRdb's copy has only in-frame clones and leaves some out. The table shows about 190,000 clones, with roughly nine tenths occurring only once. The sequencing sample was made of PBMCs. These receptors were collected from a boy aged 2 to 10 in good health and CMV-seronegative.

This clone was found once. The V and J genes are TRBV6-1 and TRBJ2-7, with D perhaps matching TRBD1 (6 bases). CDR3 length equals 14 residues. Germline CDR1 is MNHNS and CDR2 is SASEGT. The ends were cut back, 5 bases at V and 3 bases at J, with 14 bases in the middle. CDR3 sequence (DNA): TGTGCCAGCAGTACGACAGGTTTTGTCTACGAGCAGTACTTC. Its translation: CASSTTGFVYEQYF.

The rearrangement uses TRBV7-9 and TRBJ2-3; 8 nucleotides match TRBD1. After removal of 8 bases from V and 4 bases from J, the junction contained 8 bases not matched to a gene. CDR3 length equals 14 residues. Germline CDR1 reads SEHNR; CDR2 reads FQNEAQ (reference sequence). CDR3 DNA: TGTGCCAGCGGACCAGGGGGCGCAGCAGATACGCAGTATTTT. It is translated as CASGPGGAADTQYF. The full variable domain, completed using reference TRBV7-9 and TRBJ2-3, is DTGVSQNPRHKITKRGQNVTFRCDPISEHNRLYWYRQTLGQGPEFLTYFQNEAQLEKSRLLSDRFSAERPKGSFSTLEIQRTEQGDSAMYLCASGPGGAADTQYFGPGTRLTVL.

The chain recombines TRBV28 with TRBJ2-7; D not certain. Trimming took off 3 bases at V and 0 bases at J, with 3 bases between the two ends. The germline V gene encodes CDR1 MDHEN and CDR2 SYDVKM. The CDR3 covers 12 residues. CDR3 amino acids: CASSLRSYEQYF. CDR3 coding DNA: TGTGCCAGCAGTTTGCGCTCCTACGAGCAGTACTTC.

The chain carries TRBV19 and TRBJ1-5; possibly TRBD1 for D (5 bases). Germline V gene lookup returns CDR1 LNHDA and CDR2 SQIVND (reference sequence). The CDR3 extends over 13 amino acids. V lost 9 bases to trimming and J lost 6 bases, with 15 bases between them. The CDR3 nucleotides are TGTGCCAGCCGGGGGGGTGGCGGTCAGCCCCAGCATTTT. Amino acid sequence: CASRGGGGQPQHF.